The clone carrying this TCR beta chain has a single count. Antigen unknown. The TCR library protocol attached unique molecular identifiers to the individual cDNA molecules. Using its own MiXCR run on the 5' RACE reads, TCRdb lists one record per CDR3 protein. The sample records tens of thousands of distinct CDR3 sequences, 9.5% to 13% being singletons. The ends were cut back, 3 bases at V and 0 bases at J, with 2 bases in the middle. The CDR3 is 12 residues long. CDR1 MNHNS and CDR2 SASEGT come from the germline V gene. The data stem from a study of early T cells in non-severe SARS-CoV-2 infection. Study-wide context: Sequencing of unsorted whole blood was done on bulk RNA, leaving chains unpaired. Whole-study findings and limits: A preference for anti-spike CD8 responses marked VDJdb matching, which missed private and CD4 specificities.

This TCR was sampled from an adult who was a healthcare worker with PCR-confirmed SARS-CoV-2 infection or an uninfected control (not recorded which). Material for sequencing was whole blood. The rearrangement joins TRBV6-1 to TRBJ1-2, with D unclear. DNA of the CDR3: TGTGCCAGCAGTGATGCTAACTATGGCTACACCTTC. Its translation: CASSDANYGYTF.